Given below is one T cell receptor (beta chain) in context. What it recognizes is unknown. The data are from a study of T cell repertoires in cytomegalovirus infection. About the study: Well-studied HLA-B-restricted CMV epitopes were used in the study alongside recently identified HLA-C-restricted ones. Indications of both CMV infection and matching HLA type were provided by public TCR beta signatures.

Germline V gives CDR1 SGHVS, CDR2 FQNEAQ. The CDR3 is 15 amino acids. With 4 bases removed from V and 1 base from J, the gap between germline ends came to 11 bases. Points from the study as a whole: The study identified carriers of CMV plus the relevant HLA from cumulative public TCR beta family frequency.

TCRdb re-derived calls from the reads in MiXCR, one entry per CDR3 protein. The sample lists 680,000 or so distinct CDR3 sequences, around 31% occurring once. The source was cultured PBMCs, collected from culture after CMV antigen stimulation. The origin of this receptor is a human donor in good health (CMV status not recorded). Some clones in this sample may be carry-over from other donors' samples. This chain connects TRBV7-8 to TRBJ2-1; possible D gene TRBD2, 5 bases. For the CDR3, the DNA is TGTGCCAGCAGCTCCACTAGATTTTCCTACAATGAGCAGTTCTTC. It specifies CASSSTRFSYNEQFF.